What follows are 30 T cell receptor beta chains derived from one specimen sequenced in a study of spatial heterogeneity in lung cancer. Study results and limitations: For expanded intratumoral alpha and beta TCRs, counts tracked tumor mutation counts.

No cognate antigen is known for these TCRs. Via MiXCR, TCRdb re-called the 5' RACE reads, giving one row per CDR3 protein. The data contain about 19,000 distinct CDR3 sequences, 9.6% of them singletons. Time point described: sample taken at primary tumor resection. Specimen: lung tumor tissue, collected at surgery. Receptors originate from a female donor with early-stage non-small cell lung cancer.

In this sample, this clonotype turned up many times. This beta chain lies outside the target of a library built for alpha chains; its clone size means little. The chain is built from TRBV7-3 and TRBJ2-1, with 8 bases aligning to TRBD1. CDR3 length equals 14 residues. Germline V lookup: CDR1 SGHTA, CDR2 FQGTGA. Trimming took 5 bases from V and 9 from J; bases not matched to a gene: 9. This CDR3 is CASSPGQGYGEQFF. Written as DNA, the CDR3 is TGTGCCAGCAGCCCTGGACAGGGTTACGGTGAGCAGTTCTTC.

This clonotype was counted at least ten times. This beta chain is an off-target read within a library intended for alpha chains, so its frequency means little. V and J are TRBV7-8 and TRBJ1-5; D remains ambiguous. V gave up 4 bases and J gave up 6 bases, with 7 bases separating them. Germline lookup yields CDR1 SGHVS and CDR2 FQNEAQ. This CDR3 is 12 amino acids long. CDR3 sequence (DNA): TGTGCCAGCAGCTCCCTGGGTCAGCCCCAGCATTTT. Translated, it gives CASSSLGQPQHF.

This clonotype was detected ten times or more. Because this beta chain is a stray read in a library intended to capture alpha chains, its abundance should not be given much weight. The chain uses TRBV5-6 and TRBJ2-2; D is unresolved. The CDR3 has 13 amino acids. V was pared by 4 bases and J by 7 bases, with 11 bases between. From germline, CDR1 is SGHDT and CDR2 YYEEEE. The CDR3 DNA sequence: TGTGCCAGCAGCCTGGGGTTGGTCGGGGAGCTGTTTTTT. Translating it yields CASSLGLVGELFF. Drawing the rest from reference TRBV5-6 and TRBJ2-2, the complete variable domain is DAGVTQSPTHLIKTRGQQVTLRCSPKSGHDTVSWYQQALGQGPQFIFQYYEEEERQRGNFPDRFSGHQFPNYSSELNVNALLLGDSALYLCASSLGLVGELFFGEGSRLTVL.

In the case of this clonotype: For a library built for alpha chains, this beta chain is a stray read; little rests on its size. This chain links TRBV20-1 with TRBJ2-7; D not certain. The CDR3 has 13 residues. V dropped 3 bases and J dropped 3 bases, with 12 bases sitting between them. The germline gives CDR1 DFQATT, CDR2 SNEGSKA (reference sequence). CDR3 protein: CSASSSYNYEQYF. For the CDR3, the DNA is TGCAGTGCTAGTTCCAGCTACAACTACGAGCAGTACTTC.

The table lists this clonotype with many counts. With the library built for alpha chains, this beta chain is off target and its frequency is not meaningful. This chain uses TRBV18 with TRBJ1-2; weak D call: TRBD1 (6 bases). Germline CDR1 reads KGHSH; CDR2 reads LQKENI. The CDR3 runs to 16 residues. Deletions cut 4 bases from V and 3 bases from J, with 18 bases between. This chain's CDR3 is CASSQGRGPRDYGYTF. CDR3 nucleotides: TGTGCCAGCTCACAAGGTCGGGGGCCAAGGGACTATGGCTACACCTTC.

To note about this clonotype: The library was designed around alpha chains, so this beta chain is a stray read whose abundance carries little weight. The V and J genes are TRBV20-1 and TRBJ1-5, with D possibly being TRBD1 (5 bases). The CDR3 is 14 residues long. With 3 bases removed from V and 0 bases from J, the gap between germline ends came to 9 bases. Per the germline V gene, CDR1 is DFQATT and CDR2 is SNEGSKA (reference sequence). The chain's CDR3 is CSARAGSSNQPQHF. CDR3 sequence (DNA): TGCAGTGCTAGGGCAGGGTCTAGCAATCAGCCCCAGCATTTT.

As concerns this clonotype: The library was designed around alpha chains, so this beta chain is a stray read whose abundance carries little weight. The chain combines TRBV5-1 with TRBJ2-7, with 9 bases lining up with TRBD1. J lost 6 bases, V lost 4 bases, and 5 bases had no gene match. Germline-derived CDR1 and CDR2 are SGHRS and YFSETQ. This CDR3 has 13 residues. DNA for the CDR3: TGCGCCAGCAGCACGGGACAGGGCGGCGAGCAGTACTTC. Protein sequence: CASSTGQGGEQYF.

In regard to this clonotype: This beta chain is an off-target read within a library intended for alpha chains, so its frequency means little. The rearrangement uses TRBV6-4 and TRBJ1-2, with D unresolved. The V gene's germline CDR1 is MRHNA and CDR2 SNTAGT. Trimming took off 6 bases at V and 4 bases at J, with 15 bases between the two ends. The CDR3 covers 14 residues. The CDR3 reads CASRPPLSSYGYTF. The CDR3 nucleotides are TGTGCCAGCAGACCTCCCCTTTCTAGCTATGGCTACACCTTC.

This clonotype was seen many times. Found in a library prepared for alpha chains, this beta chain is an off-target read, and its abundance has little meaning. The rearrangement joins TRBV5-1 to TRBJ1-1; 9 bases are shared with TRBD1. J gave up 1 base and V 3 bases, and 7 bases lay outside the gene matches. Germline lookup yields CDR1 SGHRS and CDR2 YFSETQ. The CDR3 runs 16 residues. The CDR3: CASSWTGAVSNTEAFF. As DNA, the CDR3 is TGCGCCAGCAGCTGGACAGGGGCCGTGTCGAACACTGAAGCTTTCTTT.

A word on this clonotype: The library was built for alpha chains, so this beta chain is an off-target read and its size means little. This chain joins TRBV6-5 and TRBJ2-3, with TRBD2 identical over 9 bases. With V trimmed by 4 bases and J by 2 bases, 10 bases remained unmatched. The CDR3 runs to 17 residues. Germline V gene sequence: CDR1 MNHEY, CDR2 SVGAGI. CDR3 coding DNA: TGTGCCAGCAGTTTCCGACAGCGGGGGGAACTCACAGATACGCAGTATTTT. It translates to CASSFRQRGELTDTQYF.

This clonotype was seen many times. The library was prepared for alpha chains; this beta chain is a stray read, so its frequency means little. The V and J genes are TRBV6-5 and TRBJ1-1, with D possibly matching TRBD1 (6 bases). The V end was cut by 6 bases, the J end by 5 bases, with 13 bases between. CDR3 length: 13 residues. Germline V lookup: CDR1 MNHEY, CDR2 SVGAGI. The CDR3 DNA reads as TGTGCCAGCAGGAGGGGGATCAATACTGAAGCTTTCTTT. It codes for CASRRGINTEAFF.

To note about this clonotype: This beta chain is a stray sequence in a library constructed for alpha chains; its clone size is not meaningful. The rearrangement uses TRBV7-9 and TRBJ1-1; D is undetermined. CDR1 and CDR2 (germline): SEHNR, FQNEAQ (reference sequence). The CDR3 is made up of 15 amino acids. V lost 1 base and J 0 bases, leaving 9 bases between the germline ends. Here the CDR3 reads CASSLGRSVNTEAFF. The CDR3 coding sequence is TGTGCCAGCAGCTTAGGGAGGTCCGTGAACACTGAAGCTTTCTTT.

This clonotype was observed a few times. This beta chain represents an off-target read in a library built for alpha chains; its size is of limited meaning. The chain recombines TRBV18 with TRBJ2-7; 10 nucleotides agree with TRBD1. J lost 4 bases, V lost 0 bases, and 3 bases had no gene match. Germline CDR1 KGHSH, CDR2 LQKENI. This CDR3 is built from 15 residues. The CDR3 region is CASSPPGQGRYEQYF. Here the CDR3 DNA reads TGTGCCAGCTCACCACCGGGACAGGGGAGGTACGAGCAGTACTTC.

On this clonotype itself: This beta chain lies outside the target of a library built for alpha chains; its clone size means little. This rearrangement joins TRBV27 to TRBJ2-7; a weak D match, TRBD1 (6 bases). This CDR3 contains 11 residues. CDR1 and CDR2 from the germline V gene are MNHEY and SMNVEV (reference sequence). V shed 6 bases and J shed 6 bases, with 9 bases lying between them. CDR3 residues: CASRQQGEQYF. The CDR3 DNA follows: TGTGCCAGCAGACAACAGGGCGAGCAGTACTTC.

This clonotype was seen many times. This beta chain turned up in a library designed for alpha chains; as an off-target read, its abundance says little. This chain joins TRBV7-8 and TRBJ1-4, with D possibly being TRBD1 (5 bases). The CDR3 totals 11 residues. V was clipped by 1 base and J by 11 bases, with 5 bases between them. Germline values: CDR1 SGHVS, CDR2 FQNEAQ. CDR3: CASSLEGKLFF. The CDR3 DNA follows: TGTGCCAGCAGCTTAGAGGGGAAACTGTTTTTT.

With regard to this clonotype: Being off target in a library aimed at alpha chains, this beta chain has a size of little meaning. This chain connects TRBV7-2 to TRBJ2-2; D not certain. V was shortened by 5 bases and J by 6 bases, with 16 bases between the two germline ends. This CDR3 is 15 amino acids long. The germline CDR1 and CDR2 sequences are SGHTA and FQGNSA. The chain's CDR3 is CASSPVRLGAGELFF. CDR3 nucleotides: TGTGCCAGCAGCCCAGTAAGACTTGGGGCCGGGGAGCTGTTTTTT.

This clonotype was seen many times. Little can be read into the size of this beta chain, an off-target read in a library designed for alpha chains. This sequence joins TRBV28 and TRBJ1-6; 8 bases line up with TRBD1. Trimming removed 8 bases from V and 5 bases from J; junction bases left unmatched: 5. CDR1 and CDR2 from the germline V gene are MDHEN and SYDVKM. CDR3 length equals 14 residues. The CDR3 DNA is TGTGCCAGCGGCCAGGGGGCCAATAATTCACCCCTCCACTTT. This sequence encodes CASGQGANNSPLHF.

This clonotype was detected many times. For a library built for alpha chains, this beta chain is a stray read; little rests on its size. The chain uses TRBV3-1 and TRBJ1-6, with 9 bases that match TRBD1. J was trimmed by 10 bases and V by 4 bases; bases with no gene match: 8. In germline, CDR1 is LGHDT, CDR2 YNNKEL (reference sequence). This CDR3 has 15 amino acids. The CDR3 spells CASSPTGGEGSPLHF. CDR3 coding DNA: TGTGCCAGCAGCCCCACAGGGGGCGAAGGCTCACCCCTCCACTTT.

In this sample, this clonotype turned up many times. Found in a library prepared for alpha chains, this beta chain is an off-target read, and its abundance has little meaning. The chain's CDR3 is CASSQDGEGDEQYF. CDR3 DNA: TGCGCCAGCAGCCAAGATGGAGAGGGGGACGAGCAGTACTTC. The chain recombines TRBV4-1 with TRBJ2-7; a possible D gene is TRBD1 (6 bases). The germline V gene has CDR1 MGHRA and CDR2 YSYEKL. The CDR3 contains 14 residues. The V end was cut by 0 bases, the J end by 5 bases, with 11 bases between.

Sample share makes this clonotype medium-sized. This beta chain is an off-target read within a library intended for alpha chains, so its frequency means little. The chain joins TRBV7-2 to TRBJ2-5; a possible D gene is TRBD1 (6 bases). The CDR3 runs to 16 residues. The germline V gene encodes CDR1 SGHTA and CDR2 FQGNSA. With 2 bases removed from V and 4 bases from J, the gap between germline ends came to 17 bases. CDR3 loop: CASSLRQGSSRETQYF. As DNA, the CDR3 is TGTGCCAGCAGCTTAAGGCAGGGGTCTTCCAGAGAGACCCAGTACTTC.

About this clonotype: The size of this beta chain means little, since it is a stray read in a library made for alpha chains. The CDR3 region has the DNA TGCGCCAGCAGCTTGGATCCAAATGGCTACACCTTC. As protein: CASSLDPNGYTF. The rearrangement uses TRBV5-1 and TRBJ1-2; D is unresolved. Trimming cost V 0 bases and J 6 bases, with 6 bases left between them. Germline V gives CDR1 SGHRS, CDR2 YFSETQ. The CDR3 runs to 12 residues.

Concerning this clonotype itself: Being off target in a library aimed at alpha chains, this beta chain has a size of little meaning. The CDR3 loop is CASSLGWKNTEAFF. As DNA, the CDR3 is TGCGCCAGCAGCTTGGGCTGGAAGAACACTGAAGCTTTCTTT. The chain recombines TRBV5-1 with TRBJ1-1; no definite D call. Germline values: CDR1 SGHRS, CDR2 YFSETQ. Deletions cut 0 bases from V and 1 base from J, with 7 bases between. The CDR3 totals 14 residues.

This clonotype was seen many times. This beta chain lies outside the target of a library built for alpha chains; its clone size means little. CDR3 in DNA: TGCGCCAGCAGCCAAGGGGTACAAGGGGCCCAAGAGACCCAGTACTTC. Translation gives CASSQGVQGAQETQYF. This chain connects TRBV4-3 to TRBJ2-5, with D possibly TRBD1 on 5 matching bases. Trimming removed 1 base at V and 1 base at J, with 13 bases between. This CDR3 spans 16 amino acids. Germline V gene sequence: CDR1 LGHNA, CDR2 YSLEER.

This clonotype has a count of ten or more. This beta chain came through as a stray read in a library set up for alpha chains, and its size says little. The rearrangement links TRBV7-9 to TRBJ2-3; tentative D call: TRBD2 (5 bases). V was shortened by 7 bases and J by 2 bases, with 19 bases between the two germline ends. This CDR3 is built from 16 residues. CDR1 is SEHNR, CDR2 FQNEAQ, per germline (reference sequence). CDR3: CASTEPRGSSTDTQYF. CDR3 nucleotides: TGTGCCAGCACCGAACCCCGGGGTAGCTCCACAGATACGCAGTATTTT.

Points on this clonotype: This beta chain slipped into a library made for alpha chains as a stray read, so its size is not meaningful. The chain uses TRBV6-6 and TRBJ1-1, with D unresolved. This CDR3 region has 13 residues. The germline V gene encodes CDR1 MNHNY and CDR2 SVGAGI (reference sequence). Trimming stripped 7 bases from V and 4 bases from J, with 13 bases between. The CDR3 DNA sequence: TGTGCCAGCATGGTCATCGGAGGCACTGAAGCTTTCTTT. Its protein product is CASMVIGGTEAFF.

In its sample, this clonotype was seen many times. This beta chain slipped into a library made for alpha chains as a stray read, so its size is not meaningful. The V gene is TRBV12-3 or TRBV12-4, the J gene TRBJ2-1; 10 bases are shared with TRBD2. Trimming at V came to 4 bases and at J to 4 bases, leaving 10 bases not matched to a gene. The CDR3 length is 17 residues. CDR3 protein: CASSSILAGSVYNEQFF. The CDR3, as DNA: TGTGCCAGCAGTTCGATACTAGCGGGGTCGGTTTACAATGAGCAGTTCTTC.

This clonotype came up a few times. This beta chain appears as a stray read in a library generated for alpha chains; its size is not informative. J is TRBJ2-7 and V is TRBV28; D is possibly TRBD1 (6 bases). CDR1 is MDHEN and CDR2 is SYDVKM in the germline V gene. With 5 bases removed from V and 0 bases from J, the gap between germline ends came to 8 bases. The CDR3 has 13 residues. CDR3 nucleotides: TGTGCCAGCAGTCGGACAGTCTCCTACGAGCAGTACTTC. Its protein product is CASSRTVSYEQYF.

This clonotype has ten or more counts. This beta chain was picked up by a library intended for alpha chains and is off target, so its count carries little meaning. The chain combines TRBV7-2 with TRBJ1-5; possibly TRBD1 for D (6 bases). Looked up from germline, CDR1 is SGHTA and CDR2 is FQGNSA. The CDR3 loop spans 15 amino acids. V lost 1 base and J 4 bases, leaving 11 bases between the germline ends. The CDR3 is CASSLDPGVNQPQHF. In DNA, the CDR3 is TGTGCCAGCAGCTTAGACCCAGGGGTAAATCAGCCCCAGCATTTT.

Concerning this clonotype: As an off-target read in a library built for alpha chains, this beta chain has a frequency of little significance. The chain employs TRBV6-2 or TRBV6-3 and TRBJ2-1, with no clear D. The CDR3 runs to 15 residues. With 0 bases removed from V and 6 bases from J, the gap between germline ends came to 12 bases. In germline, CDR1 is MNHEY, CDR2 SVGEGT. CDR3 residues: CASSYSSRPGNEQFF. The CDR3 DNA sequence: TGTGCCAGCAGTTACTCGAGCAGGCCAGGCAATGAGCAGTTCTTC.

The sample holds a few counts of this clonotype. Since the library was made to target alpha chains, this beta chain is a stray read and its abundance is not meaningful. The V gene is TRBV4-3, the J gene TRBJ2-1, with D uncertain. V dropped 1 base and J dropped 0 bases, with 1 base sitting between them. The CDR3 has 13 amino acids. Germline CDR1 is LGHNA and CDR2 is YSLEER. CDR3 DNA: TGCGCCAGCAGCCAAGTCTCCTACAATGAGCAGTTCTTC. This codes for CASSQVSYNEQFF.